The rows below give T cell receptor beta chains drawn from one sample of a study of CD8+ T cells in alopecia areata. The protocol was immunoSEQ multiplex PCR, while the TCRdb copy is restricted to in-frame clones and leaves out a portion. The top ten clones hold less than 14% of a sample with some 180,000 clones, about 55% of them seen once. The sample consisted of CD8+ T cells sorted from blood, taken at week 24, from a patient treated with tofacitinib. The receptors were sampled from a human donor with alopecia areata. Both conserved end residues are part of each CDR3. A D gene is named only where the DNA matches it firmly. Clone size appears in some rows only: once, few, many, or a class for an expanded clone.

cdr3_nt cdr3_aa clone_size j_call v_call d_call
TGCAGCGTTGATGCGGGGTATGCCGGGGAGCTGTTTTTT CSVDAGYAGELFF few TRBJ2-2 TRBV29-1 .
TGTGCCTGGAACCGGGACAGCTCCCACGAGCAGTACTTC CAWNRDSSHEQYF few TRBJ2-7 TRBV30 TRBD1
TGCAGTGGCTTGGGCGGGGGACTAGCCAAAAACATTCAGTACTTC CSGLGGGLAKNIQYF . TRBJ2-4 TRBV29-1 TRBD2
TGTGCCAGTAGGGAGGGGCAAGGCACTGAAGCTTTCTTT CASREGQGTEAFF few TRBJ1-1 TRBV19 .
TGTGCCTGGTGTCTAGCGGGATCCACAGATACGCAGTATTTT CAWCLAGSTDTQYF . TRBJ2-3 TRBV30 TRBD2
TGCGCCAGCAGCCAAGTGGGGCTCTGGGCTACTAGCGGGGGGGATCCCTACAATGAGCAGTTCTTC CASSQVGLWATSGGDPYNEQFF few TRBJ2-1 TRBV4-3 TRBD2
TGCAGCGTTGATGCTTTGACAGGGGAGTTTGCTGAAGCTTTCTTT CSVDALTGEFAEAFF few TRBJ1-1 TRBV29-1 TRBD1
TGTGCCTGGAGCGTAATGGCAGGGGGTGGCTACACCTTC CAWSVMAGGGYTF few TRBJ1-2 TRBV30 TRBD1
TGCGGATCGGCTCCGTCCGGGGCCAACGTCCTGACTTTC CGSAPSGANVLTF few TRBJ2-6 TRBV19 .
TGTGCCAGCAGCCCGTTAATTTACAATGAGCAGTTCTTC CASSPLIYNEQFF . TRBJ2-1 TRBV7-2 .
TGTGCCAGCAGCCGCGACAGGGAGGAGAACGGGGAGCTGTTTTTT CASSRDREENGELFF . TRBJ2-2 TRBV7-9 .
TGTGCCATCAGACCCGGGACAGGGTTGGCTAACGAGCAGTACTTC CAIRPGTGLANEQYF . TRBJ2-7 TRBV10-3 TRBD1
TGTGCCAGCAGTGAAGGGGGGAACACTGAAGCTTTCTTT CASSEGGNTEAFF . TRBJ1-1 TRBV6-1 .
TGTGCCAGCAGTTCCGGGACAGGGCTTCTGAACACTGAAGCTTTCTTT CASSSGTGLLNTEAFF . TRBJ1-1 TRBV27 TRBD1
TGTGCCAGCAGTGAGTACGAGCAGTACTTC CASSEYEQYF . TRBJ2-7 TRBV2 .
TGCGCCAGCAGCCGCCAGGACAGGGACGCCGGGGAGCTGTTTTTT CASSRQDRDAGELFF few TRBJ2-2 TRBV4-3 TRBD1
TGTGCCAGCAGCGAAGGGTCAGAAGCTTTCTTT CASSEGSEAFF . TRBJ1-1 TRBV7-8 .
TGTGCCAGCAGCTTGACAGGGGGCGCGTATAATTCACCCCTCCACTTT CASSLTGGAYNSPLHF . TRBJ1-6 TRBV7-8 TRBD1
TGTGCCAGCAGTGGACAGGGCTCGGGGGGCCAAGAGACCCAGTACTTC CASSGQGSGGQETQYF . TRBJ2-5 TRBV2 .
TGTGCCAGCAGCCCAGGGATCGATGAGCAGTTCTTC CASSPGIDEQFF . TRBJ2-1 TRBV13 .
TGTGCCAGCAGCTTAGGAGGAGCGGCCAATCAGCCCCAGCATTTT CASSLGGAANQPQHF . TRBJ1-5 TRBV11-2 .
TGTGCCAGCAGTCCCGGGACAGAAGTTTATGGCTACACCTTC CASSPGTEVYGYTF . TRBJ1-2 TRBV27 TRBD1